This is a list of T cell receptor beta chains from one sample in a study of blood T cell repertoires in COVID-19. Libraries were prepared by immunoSEQ multiplex PCR; TCRdb keeps only in-frame clonotypes and omits some of them. This table has over 50,000 clones, around nine tenths appearing once. The sample consisted of peripheral blood. The receptors were sampled from a human donor in a cohort sampled during active COVID-19. The CDR3 runs from the conserved cysteine through the conserved F or W. The order of the fields is V gene, J gene, D gene, clone size, CDR3 DNA, CDR3 protein. The D gene is left open where the match is weak. Clone size appears in some rows only: once, few, many, or a class for an expanded clone.

v_call: TRBV25-1; j_call: TRBJ2-6; d_call: .; clone_size: .; cdr3_nt: TGTGCCAGCAGTGGGGGCGGATTGGTCTCTGGGGCCAACGTCCTGACTTTC; cdr3_aa: CASSGGGLVSGANVLTF
v_call: TRBV4-2; j_call: TRBJ1-5; d_call: TRBD1; clone_size: .; cdr3_nt: TGTGCCAGCAGCCGGGACCCGGGACAGGGCTATCAGCCCCAGCATTTT; cdr3_aa: CASSRDPGQGYQPQHF
v_call: TRBV6-5; j_call: TRBJ2-1; d_call: .; clone_size: .; cdr3_nt: TGTGCCAGCCTCCGCAGGGTAGCGGACAACAATGAGCAGTTCTTC; cdr3_aa: CASLRRVADNNEQFF
v_call: TRBV30; j_call: TRBJ2-3; d_call: .; clone_size: .; cdr3_nt: TGTGCCTGGAGTGTTTATCGGGAGCCAGATACGCAGTATTTT; cdr3_aa: CAWSVYREPDTQYF
v_call: TRBV6-4; j_call: TRBJ2-2; d_call: .; clone_size: .; cdr3_nt: TGTGCCAGCAGGAACGGGGGCACCGGGGAGCTGTTTTTT; cdr3_aa: CASRNGGTGELFF
v_call: TRBV21-1; j_call: TRBJ2-1; d_call: .; clone_size: .; cdr3_nt: TGTGCCAGCAGCAAAAAGGGAGGGAGGCCCCTCATTTCCTACAATGAGCAGTTCTTC; cdr3_aa: CASSKKGGRPLISYNEQFF
v_call: TRBV5-1; j_call: TRBJ2-5; d_call: .; clone_size: .; cdr3_nt: TGCGCCAGCACCGACCGTGGTTGGGCCCAAGAGACCCAGTACTTC; cdr3_aa: CASTDRGWAQETQYF
v_call: TRBV5-6; j_call: TRBJ1-1; d_call: .; clone_size: .; cdr3_nt: TGTGCCAGCAGCTCGGAGCTGAGAATGAACACTGAAGCTTTCTTT; cdr3_aa: CASSSELRMNTEAFF
v_call: TRBV5-1; j_call: TRBJ2-6; d_call: .; clone_size: .; cdr3_nt: TGCGCCAGCAGCCTATACAGATCTGGGGCCAACGTCCTGACTTTC; cdr3_aa: CASSLYRSGANVLTF
v_call: TRBV6-5; j_call: TRBJ2-5; d_call: .; clone_size: .; cdr3_nt: TGTGCCAGCAGTTACCCCAGACCGGGAGAGACCCAGTACTTC; cdr3_aa: CASSYPRPGETQYF
v_call: TRBV7-2; j_call: TRBJ1-1; d_call: .; clone_size: .; cdr3_nt: TGTGCCAGCAGCCCCCAGGGATATGAAGCTTTCTTT; cdr3_aa: CASSPQGYEAFF
v_call: TRBV4-2; j_call: TRBJ1-2; d_call: TRBD1; clone_size: .; cdr3_nt: TGTGCCAGCAGCCAAGGGCAAACTGGACAGGGTTCAGGCTCCACCTTC; cdr3_aa: CASSQGQTGQGSGSTF
v_call: TRBV18; j_call: TRBJ1-2; d_call: TRBD1; clone_size: .; cdr3_nt: TGTGCCAGCTCACCTCCGACAGGGGAGGGCGGCTACACCTTC; cdr3_aa: CASSPPTGEGGYTF
v_call: TRBV4-2; j_call: TRBJ2-3; d_call: TRBD2; clone_size: .; cdr3_nt: TGTGCCAGCAGCCTCCAGCGGGAGGGAGATACGCAGTATTTT; cdr3_aa: CASSLQREGDTQYF
v_call: TRBV7-2; j_call: TRBJ2-7; d_call: TRBD2; clone_size: .; cdr3_nt: TGTGCCAGCAGCTCGGGCGGCCGGGGGGGCTACGAGCAGTACTTC; cdr3_aa: CASSSGGRGGYEQYF
v_call: TRBV27; j_call: TRBJ2-2; d_call: .; clone_size: .; cdr3_nt: TGTGCCAGCAGTGGCCAACGTTCCGGGGAGCTGTTTTTT; cdr3_aa: CASSGQRSGELFF
v_call: TRBV2; j_call: TRBJ2-2; d_call: .; clone_size: few; cdr3_nt: TGTGCCAGCAGCTTAGGACGCGGTCAGGGGACCGGGGAGCTGTTTTTT; cdr3_aa: CASSLGRGQGTGELFF
v_call: TRBV7-8; j_call: TRBJ1-3; d_call: .; clone_size: .; cdr3_nt: TGTGCCAGCAGCTCCAGGAAGTCTGGAAACACCATATATTTT; cdr3_aa: CASSSRKSGNTIYF
v_call: TRBV6-6; j_call: TRBJ2-1; d_call: .; clone_size: once; cdr3_nt: TGTGCCACCGCACAGGGCGGTGGTGAGCAGTTCTTC; cdr3_aa: CATAQGGGEQFF
v_call: TRBV12-3/TRBV12-4; j_call: TRBJ1-5; d_call: .; clone_size: .; cdr3_nt: TGTGCCAGCAGTTACGGAGCCAATCAGCCCCAGCATTTT; cdr3_aa: CASSYGANQPQHF
v_call: TRBV7-6; j_call: TRBJ1-2; d_call: TRBD1; clone_size: .; cdr3_nt: TGTGCCAGCAGCCGAGACACGGGAGGGGGCCGGTATGGCTACACCTTC; cdr3_aa: CASSRDTGGGRYGYTF
v_call: TRBV18; j_call: TRBJ2-3; d_call: TRBD2; clone_size: .; cdr3_nt: TGTGCCAGCTCACCAGGGGGGCCGGGACTAGCCTCAACTACGCAGTATTTT; cdr3_aa: CASSPGGPGLASTTQYF
v_call: TRBV7-9; j_call: TRBJ2-1; d_call: TRBD2; clone_size: .; cdr3_nt: TGTGCCAGCAGCCAGACTAGCGGGAGCTTTGATGAGCAGTTCTTC; cdr3_aa: CASSQTSGSFDEQFF